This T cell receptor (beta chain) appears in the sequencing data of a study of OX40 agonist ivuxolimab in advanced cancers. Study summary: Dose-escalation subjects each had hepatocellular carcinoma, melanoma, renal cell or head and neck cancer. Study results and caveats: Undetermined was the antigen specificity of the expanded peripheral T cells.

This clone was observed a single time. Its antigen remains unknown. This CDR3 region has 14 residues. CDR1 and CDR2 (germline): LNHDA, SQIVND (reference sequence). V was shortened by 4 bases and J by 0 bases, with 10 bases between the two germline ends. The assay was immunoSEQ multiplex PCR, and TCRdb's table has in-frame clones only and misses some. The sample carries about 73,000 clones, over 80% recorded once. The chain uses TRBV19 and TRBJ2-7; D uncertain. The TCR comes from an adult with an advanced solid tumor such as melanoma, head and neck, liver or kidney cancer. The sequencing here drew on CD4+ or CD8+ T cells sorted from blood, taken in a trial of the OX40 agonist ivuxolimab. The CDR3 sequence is CASSTALSSYEQYF. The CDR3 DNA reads TGTGCCAGTAGTACCGCCTTGAGCTCCTACGAGCAGTACTTC. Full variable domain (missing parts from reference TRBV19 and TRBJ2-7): DGGITQSPKYLFRKEGQNVTLSCEQNLNHDAMYWYRQDPGQGLRLIYYSQIVNDFQKGDIAEGYSVSREKKESFPLTVTSAQKNPTAFYLCASSTALSSYEQYFGPGTRLTVT.